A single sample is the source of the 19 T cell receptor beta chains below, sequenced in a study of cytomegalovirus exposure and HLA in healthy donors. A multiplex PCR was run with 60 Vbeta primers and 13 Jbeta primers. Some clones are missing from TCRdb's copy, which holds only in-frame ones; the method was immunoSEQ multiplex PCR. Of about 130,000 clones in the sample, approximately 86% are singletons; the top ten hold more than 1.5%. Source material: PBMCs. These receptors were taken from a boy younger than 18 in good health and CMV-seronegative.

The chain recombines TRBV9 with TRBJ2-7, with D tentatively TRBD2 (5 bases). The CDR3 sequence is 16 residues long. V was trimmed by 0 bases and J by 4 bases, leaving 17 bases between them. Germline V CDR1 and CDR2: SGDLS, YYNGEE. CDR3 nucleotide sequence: TGTGCCAGCAGCGTAGAGGGTAGCGAATTCGCGTACGAGCAGTACTTC. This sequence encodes CASSVEGSEFAYEQYF.

The CDR3: CAAGADWEAFF. As DNA, the CDR3 is TGTGCCGCGGGGGCCGACTGGGAAGCTTTCTTT. This chain links TRBV6-1 with TRBJ1-1; a possible D gene is TRBD1 (6 bases). The germline gives CDR1 MNHNS, CDR2 SASEGT. The CDR3 contains 11 residues. V was trimmed by 11 bases and J by 8 bases, leaving 15 bases between them.

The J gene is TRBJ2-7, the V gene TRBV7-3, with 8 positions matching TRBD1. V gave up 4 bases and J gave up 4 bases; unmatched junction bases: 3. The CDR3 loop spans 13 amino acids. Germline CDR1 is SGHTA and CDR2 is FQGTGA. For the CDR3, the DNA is TGTGCCAGCAGCTCCGACAGGGGTTACGAGCAGTACTTC. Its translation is CASSSDRGYEQYF. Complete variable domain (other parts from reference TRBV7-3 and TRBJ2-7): GAGVSQTPSNKVTEKGKYVELRCDPISGHTALYWYRQSLGQGPEFLIYFQGTGAADDSGLPNDRFFAVRPEGSVSTLKIQRTERGDSAVYLCASSSDRGYEQYFGPGTRLTVT.

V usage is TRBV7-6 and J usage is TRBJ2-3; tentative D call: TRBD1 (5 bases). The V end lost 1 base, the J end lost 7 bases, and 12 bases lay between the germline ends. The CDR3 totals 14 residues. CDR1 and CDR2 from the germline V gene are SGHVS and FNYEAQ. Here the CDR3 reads CASSLVGAIHTQYF. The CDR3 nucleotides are TGTGCCAGCAGCTTAGTTGGGGCTATTCATACGCAGTATTTT.

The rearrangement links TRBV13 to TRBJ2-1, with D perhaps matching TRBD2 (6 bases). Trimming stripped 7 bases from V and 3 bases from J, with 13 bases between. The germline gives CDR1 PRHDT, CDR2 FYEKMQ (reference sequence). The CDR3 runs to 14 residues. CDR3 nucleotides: TGTGCCAGCAAGATAGGAGGGGTCTACAATGAGCAGTTCTTC. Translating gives CASKIGGVYNEQFF. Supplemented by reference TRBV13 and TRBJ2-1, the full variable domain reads AAGVIQSPRHLIKEKRETATLKCYPIPRHDTVYWYQQGPGQDPQFLISFYEKMQSDKGSIPDRFSAQQFSDYHSELNMSSLELGDSALYFCASKIGGVYNEQFFGPGTRLTVL.

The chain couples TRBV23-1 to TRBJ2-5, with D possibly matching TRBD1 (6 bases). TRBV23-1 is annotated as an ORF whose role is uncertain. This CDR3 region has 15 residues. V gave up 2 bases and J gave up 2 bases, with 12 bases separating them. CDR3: CASSQKQGNQETQYF. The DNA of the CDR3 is TGCGCCAGCAGTCAAAAACAGGGAAATCAAGAGACCCAGTACTTC.

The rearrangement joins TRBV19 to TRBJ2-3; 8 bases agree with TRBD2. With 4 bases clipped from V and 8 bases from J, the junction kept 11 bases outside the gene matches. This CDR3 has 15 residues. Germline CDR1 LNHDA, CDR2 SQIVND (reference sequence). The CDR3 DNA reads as TGTGCCAGTAGTACCGTGTCGGGAGGGCCAGGTACGCAGTATTTT. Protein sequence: CASSTVSGGPGTQYF.

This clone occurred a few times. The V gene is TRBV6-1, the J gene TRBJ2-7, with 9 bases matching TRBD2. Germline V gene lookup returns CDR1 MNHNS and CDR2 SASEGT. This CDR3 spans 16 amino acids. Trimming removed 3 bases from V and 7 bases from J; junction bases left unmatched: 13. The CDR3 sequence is CASSDHSGGRAGEQYF. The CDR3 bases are TGTGCCAGCAGTGACCACTCGGGCGGGAGGGCTGGGGAGCAGTACTTC.

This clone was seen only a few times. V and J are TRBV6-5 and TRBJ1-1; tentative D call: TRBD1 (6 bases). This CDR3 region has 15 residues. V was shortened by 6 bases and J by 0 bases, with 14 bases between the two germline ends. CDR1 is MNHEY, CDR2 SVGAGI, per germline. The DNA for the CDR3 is TGTGCCAGCAGCCCCCGACAGGTCATGAACACTGAAGCTTTCTTT. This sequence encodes CASSPRQVMNTEAFF.

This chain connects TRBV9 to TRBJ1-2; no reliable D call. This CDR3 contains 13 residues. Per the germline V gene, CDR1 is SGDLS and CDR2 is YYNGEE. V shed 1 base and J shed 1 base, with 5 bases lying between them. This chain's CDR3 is CASSVQNNYGYTF. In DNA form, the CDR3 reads TGTGCCAGCAGCGTACAGAATAACTATGGCTACACCTTC.

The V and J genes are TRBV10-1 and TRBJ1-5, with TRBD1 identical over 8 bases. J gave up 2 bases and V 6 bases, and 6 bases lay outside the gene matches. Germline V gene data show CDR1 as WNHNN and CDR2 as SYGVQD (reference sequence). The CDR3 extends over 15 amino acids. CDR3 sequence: CASRPGQVRNQPQHF. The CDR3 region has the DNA TGCGCCAGCAGACCGGGACAGGTACGCAATCAGCCCCAGCATTTT.

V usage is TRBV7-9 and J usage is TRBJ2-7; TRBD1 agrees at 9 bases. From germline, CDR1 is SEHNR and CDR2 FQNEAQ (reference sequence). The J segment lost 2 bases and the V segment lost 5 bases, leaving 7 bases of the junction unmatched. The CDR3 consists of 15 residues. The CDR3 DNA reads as TGTGCCAGCAGCGAACAGACAGGGGGTGCCTACGAGCAGTACTTC. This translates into CASSEQTGGAYEQYF.

CDR3 DNA: TGTGCCAGCAGCCAAGAGCGACAAGTGGCTAAATATCAGCCCCAGCATTTT. Translated: CASSQERQVAKYQPQHF. This chain connects TRBV4-2 to TRBJ1-5; the D is unclear. CDR1 LGHNA and CDR2 YNFKEQ come from the germline V gene. Trimming took 0 bases from V and 5 from J, leaving 17 bases between them. This CDR3 is 17 amino acids long.

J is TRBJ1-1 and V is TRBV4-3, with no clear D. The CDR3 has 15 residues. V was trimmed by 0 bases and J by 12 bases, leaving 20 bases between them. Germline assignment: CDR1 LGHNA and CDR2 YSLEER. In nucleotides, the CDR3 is TGCGCCAGCAGCCAAGACATCCGGGGAAGCCCGCAGTCTTTCTTT. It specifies CASSQDIRGSPQSFF.

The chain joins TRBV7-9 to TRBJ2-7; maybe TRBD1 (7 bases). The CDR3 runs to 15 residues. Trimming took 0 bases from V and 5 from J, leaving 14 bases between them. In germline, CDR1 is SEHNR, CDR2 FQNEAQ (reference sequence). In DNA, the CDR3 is TGTGCCAGCAGCTTAGCTTTGGAGGGGGCAAACGAGCAGTACTTC. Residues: CASSLALEGANEQYF.

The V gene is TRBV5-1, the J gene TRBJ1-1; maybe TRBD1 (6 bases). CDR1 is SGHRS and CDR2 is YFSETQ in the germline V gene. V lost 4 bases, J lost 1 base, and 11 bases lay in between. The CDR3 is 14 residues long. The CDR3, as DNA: TGCGCCAGCAGCCAGGACAGCAAGAACACTGAAGCTTTCTTT. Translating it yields CASSQDSKNTEAFF.

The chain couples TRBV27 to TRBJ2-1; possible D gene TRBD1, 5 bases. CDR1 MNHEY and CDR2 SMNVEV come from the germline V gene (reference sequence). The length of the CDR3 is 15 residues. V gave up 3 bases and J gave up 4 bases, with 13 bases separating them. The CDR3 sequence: CASSFSGQGYNEQFF. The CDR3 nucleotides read TGTGCCAGCAGTTTCTCAGGGCAGGGATACAATGAGCAGTTCTTC.

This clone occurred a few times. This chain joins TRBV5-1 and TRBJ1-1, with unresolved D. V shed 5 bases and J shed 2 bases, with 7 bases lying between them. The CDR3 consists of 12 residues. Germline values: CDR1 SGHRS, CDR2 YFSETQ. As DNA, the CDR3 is TGCGCCAGCAGGAGGGTTAACACTGAAGCTTTCTTT. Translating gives CASRRVNTEAFF.

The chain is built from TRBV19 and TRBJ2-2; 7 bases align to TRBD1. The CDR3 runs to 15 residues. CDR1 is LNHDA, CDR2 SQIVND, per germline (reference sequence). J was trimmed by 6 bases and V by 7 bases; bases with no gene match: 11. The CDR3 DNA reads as TGTGCCAGTATGAGGCAGGGGGTTGCGGCCGGGGAGCTGTTTTTT. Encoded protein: CASMRQGVAAGELFF. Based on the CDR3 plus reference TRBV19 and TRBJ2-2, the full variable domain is DGGITQSPKYLFRKEGQNVTLSCEQNLNHDAMYWYRQDPGQGLRLIYYSQIVNDFQKGDIAEGYSVSREKKESFPLTVTSAQKNPTAFYLCASMRQGVAAGELFFGEGSRLTVL.